The clone carrying this T cell receptor beta chain was found many times. TCR cDNA molecules each had a unique molecular identifier. Each CDR3 protein gets one entry after TCRdb re-called the 5' RACE reads with MiXCR. The sample carries about 38,000 distinct CDR3 sequences, 6.5% to 8.5% recorded once. The CDR3 runs 17 residues. The germline V and J ends were trimmed by 3 bases and 0 bases, with 17 bases remaining between them. These data are taken from a study of spatial heterogeneity in lung cancer. Turning to the study itself: The study observed each unique TCR and UMI combination more than ten times on average in raw reads.

The time point is: sample taken at primary tumor resection. Whole RNA, isolated from tumor, nontumor lung or frozen PBMC, was sequenced without prior sorting. The rearrangement uses TRBV12-3 or TRBV12-4 and TRBJ1-2; D gene uncertain. The sequences come from PBMCs, collected at surgery. The clonotype originates from a male donor with early-stage non-small cell lung cancer. The chain's CDR3 is CASSFTTIVNPNYGYTF. The CDR3 bases are TGTGCCAGCAGTTTCACGACAATAGTGAACCCTAACTATGGCTACACCTTC.